This TCR beta chain was profiled in a study of post-analysis software for immune sequencing data. For the study at large: Patients with relapsing-remitting, secondary progressive and progressive-relapsing multiple sclerosis courses were all represented. Findings of the study overall: Relative to controls, patients with multiple sclerosis showed significantly lower normalized Chao1 diversity. Co-batched samples clustered tightly together by F measure. TRBV5-6, TRBV5-1 and TRBV20-1 belonged to a set of about 5 TRBV segments that were more frequent in patients than controls.

Concerning this clonotype itself: The antigen remains undetermined. A much bigger clone sits one base away, suggesting this may be a read error.

The germline V gene has CDR1 SGHKS and CDR2 YYEKEE (reference sequence). The CDR3 has 12 residues. Unique molecular identifiers were present in the TCR beta cDNA libraries. Some 500,000 cDNA molecules were obtained per 1 to 10 million input T cells. MiXCR, applied by TCRdb to the PCR reads, yields one record per CDR3 protein. The sample shows more than 500,000 distinct CDR3 sequences, 34% of them seen only once. What was sequenced was blood. This TCR was recovered from a girl aged 2 to 17 with multiple sclerosis. The chain joins TRBV5-5 to TRBJ2-1; D is ambiguous. This CDR3 reads CANSPFGDEQFF. In DNA, the CDR3 is TGTGCCAACAGCCCGTTTGGAGATGAGCAGTTCTTC.